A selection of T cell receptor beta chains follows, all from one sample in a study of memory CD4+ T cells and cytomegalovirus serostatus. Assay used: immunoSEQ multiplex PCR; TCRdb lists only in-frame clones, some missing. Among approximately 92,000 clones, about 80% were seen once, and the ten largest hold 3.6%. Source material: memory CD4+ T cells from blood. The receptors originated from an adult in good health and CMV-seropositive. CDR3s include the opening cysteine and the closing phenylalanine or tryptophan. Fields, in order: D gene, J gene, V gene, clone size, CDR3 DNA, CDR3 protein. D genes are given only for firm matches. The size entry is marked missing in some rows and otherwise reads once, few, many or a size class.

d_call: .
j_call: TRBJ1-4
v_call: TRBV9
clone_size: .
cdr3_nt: TGTGCCAGCAGCGTGACCCCACGGCGGGATGAAAAACTGTTTTTT
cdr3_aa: CASSVTPRRDEKLFF

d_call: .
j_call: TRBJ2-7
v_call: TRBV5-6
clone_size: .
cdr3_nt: TGTGCCAGCAGCCGACGGAGCTCCTACGAGCAGTACTTC
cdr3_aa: CASSRRSSYEQYF

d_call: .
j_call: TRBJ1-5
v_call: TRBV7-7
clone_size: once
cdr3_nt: TGTGCTAGCAGCTTAGGAGAGGGACAGCCCCAGCATTTT
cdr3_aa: CASSLGEGQPQHF

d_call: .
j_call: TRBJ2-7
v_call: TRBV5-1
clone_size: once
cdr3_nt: TGCGCCAGCAGCTTGGGGTTTAGCGAGAGCTCCTACGAGCAGTACTTC
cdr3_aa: CASSLGFSESSYEQYF

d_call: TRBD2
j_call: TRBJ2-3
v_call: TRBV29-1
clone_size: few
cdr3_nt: TGCAGCGTTGACACTAGCGGGAGCACAGATACGCAGTATTTT
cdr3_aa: CSVDTSGSTDTQYF

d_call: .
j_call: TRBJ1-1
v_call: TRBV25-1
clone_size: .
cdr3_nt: TGTGCCAGCAGTGAACTGTTTCTGGCCGCGGACACTGAAGCTTTCTTT
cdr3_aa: CASSELFLAADTEAFF

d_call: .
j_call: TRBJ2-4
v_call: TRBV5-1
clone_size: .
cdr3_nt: TGCGCCAGCAGCTTGGGCCGGACGGGGGTAGGAACCATTCAGTACTTC
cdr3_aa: CASSLGRTGVGTIQYF

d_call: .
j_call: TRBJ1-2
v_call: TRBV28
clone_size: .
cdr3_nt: TGTGCCAGCAGCCCCCATATTCGTGGCTACACCTTC
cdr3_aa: CASSPHIRGYTF

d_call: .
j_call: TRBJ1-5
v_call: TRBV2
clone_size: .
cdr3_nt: TGTGCCAGCAGCTCTACGACAGATCAGCCCCAGCATTTT
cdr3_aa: CASSSTTDQPQHF

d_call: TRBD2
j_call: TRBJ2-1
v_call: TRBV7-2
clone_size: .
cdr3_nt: TGTGCCAGCAGCTCACCGGGACTAGCGGCCAACAATGAGCAGTTCTTC
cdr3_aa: CASSSPGLAANNEQFF

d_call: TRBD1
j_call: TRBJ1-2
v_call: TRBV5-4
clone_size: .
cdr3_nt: TGTGCCAGCAGCGCGGACAGGTACTATGGCTACACCTTC
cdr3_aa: CASSADRYYGYTF

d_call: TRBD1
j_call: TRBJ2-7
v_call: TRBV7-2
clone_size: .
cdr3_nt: TGTGCCAGCAGCGGACAGGGTTACGAGCAGTACTTC
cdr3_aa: CASSGQGYEQYF

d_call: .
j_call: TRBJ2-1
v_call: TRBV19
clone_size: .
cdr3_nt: TGTGCCAGTAGTCGGGCCGGACTGAGCTCCTACAATGAGCAGTTCTTC
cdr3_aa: CASSRAGLSSYNEQFF

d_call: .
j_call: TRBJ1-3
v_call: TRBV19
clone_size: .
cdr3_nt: TGTGCCAGTAGTATTTCCAGGATCCTCGATTTCTCTGGAAACACCATATATTTT
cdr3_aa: CASSISRILDFSGNTIYF

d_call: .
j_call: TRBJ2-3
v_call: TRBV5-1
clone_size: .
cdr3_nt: TGCGCCAGCAGCGAAGAACGATCCGGCGGAACAGATACGCAGTATTTT
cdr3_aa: CASSEERSGGTDTQYF

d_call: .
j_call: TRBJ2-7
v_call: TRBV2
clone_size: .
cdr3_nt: TGTGCCAGCAGTGAAGGCAGTTACTCCTACGAGCAGTACTTC
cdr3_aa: CASSEGSYSYEQYF

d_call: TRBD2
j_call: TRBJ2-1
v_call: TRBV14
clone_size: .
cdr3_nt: TGTGCCAGCAGCCCCCTAGCGGGGCTCAATGAGCAGTTCTTC
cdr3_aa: CASSPLAGLNEQFF

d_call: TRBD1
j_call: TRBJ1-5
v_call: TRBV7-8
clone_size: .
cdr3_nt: TGTGCCAGCAGCCCTAGGGGGCATAGCAATCAGCCCCAGCATTTT
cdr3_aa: CASSPRGHSNQPQHF

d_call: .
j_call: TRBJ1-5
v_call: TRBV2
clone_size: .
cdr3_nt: TGTGCCAGCAGTCTCCACGGGACTCCCGGGAGCAATCAGCCCCAGCATTTT
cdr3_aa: CASSLHGTPGSNQPQHF

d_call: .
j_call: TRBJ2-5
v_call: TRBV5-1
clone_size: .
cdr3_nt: TGCGCCAGCAGCTCCACAGGCCCCCAAGAGACCCAGTACTTC
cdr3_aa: CASSSTGPQETQYF

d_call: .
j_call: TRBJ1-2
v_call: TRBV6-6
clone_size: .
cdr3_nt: TGTGCCAGCACCAAGGGGGACCAAATCCCCTACACCTTC
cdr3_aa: CASTKGDQIPYTF

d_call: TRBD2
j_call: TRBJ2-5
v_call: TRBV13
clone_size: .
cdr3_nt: TGTGCCAGCAGCGCCCACCGGGAGGTCCAAGAGACCCAGTACTTC
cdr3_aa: CASSAHREVQETQYF

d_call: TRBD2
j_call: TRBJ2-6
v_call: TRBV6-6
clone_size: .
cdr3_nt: TGTGCCAGCAAGCTAGCGGGAGAGTCTGGGGCCAACGTCCTGACTTTC
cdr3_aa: CASKLAGESGANVLTF

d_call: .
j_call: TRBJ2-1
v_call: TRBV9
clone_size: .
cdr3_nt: TGTGCCAGCAGCGTAGGTTTGGGCTCCTACAATGAGCAGTTCTTC
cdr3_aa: CASSVGLGSYNEQFF

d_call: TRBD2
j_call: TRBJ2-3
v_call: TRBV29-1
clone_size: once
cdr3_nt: TGCAGCGGGAAACTAGCGGGACCCACAGATACGCAGTATTTT
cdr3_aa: CSGKLAGPTDTQYF

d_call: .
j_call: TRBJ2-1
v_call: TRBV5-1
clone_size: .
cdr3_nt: TGCGCCAGCAGCGGGAGTCCACCTGGCAATGAGCAGTTCTTC
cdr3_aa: CASSGSPPGNEQFF

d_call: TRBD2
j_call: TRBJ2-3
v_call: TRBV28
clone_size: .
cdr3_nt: TGTGCCAGCACCTCTAGCGGGAAAGGGGTAGATACGCAGTATTTT
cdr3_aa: CASTSSGKGVDTQYF

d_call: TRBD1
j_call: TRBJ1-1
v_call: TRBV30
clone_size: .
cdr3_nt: TGTGCCTGGAGGAGGGCAGGGGGTCTGAACACTGAAGCTTTCTTT
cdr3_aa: CAWRRAGGLNTEAFF

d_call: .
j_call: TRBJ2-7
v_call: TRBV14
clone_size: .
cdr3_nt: TGTGCCAGCAGCCAAAGGGGGAGCGGCGAGCAGTACTTC
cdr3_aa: CASSQRGSGEQYF

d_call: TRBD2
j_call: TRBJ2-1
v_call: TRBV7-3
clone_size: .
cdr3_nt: TGTGCCAGCAGCTTACTAGCGGGTGCTTACAATGAGCAGTTCTTC
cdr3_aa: CASSLLAGAYNEQFF

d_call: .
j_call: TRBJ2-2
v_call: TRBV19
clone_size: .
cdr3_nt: TGTGCCAGTAGTATAGATAGCAGGGTCCCAGTCACCGGGGAGCTGTTTTTT
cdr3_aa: CASSIDSRVPVTGELFF

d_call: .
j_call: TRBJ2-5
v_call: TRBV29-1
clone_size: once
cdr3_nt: TGCAGCACGTCGACCGGGTCGGAGACCCAGTACTTC
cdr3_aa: CSTSTGSETQYF

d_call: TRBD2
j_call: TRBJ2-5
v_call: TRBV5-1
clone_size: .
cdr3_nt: TGCGCCAGCAGCTTAGGAGCGGGAGGCTCGGAGACCCAGTACTTC
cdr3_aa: CASSLGAGGSETQYF

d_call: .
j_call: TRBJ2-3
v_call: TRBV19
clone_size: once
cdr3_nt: TGTGCCAGTAGTAGCCACACAGATACGCAGTATTTT
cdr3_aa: CASSSHTDTQYF

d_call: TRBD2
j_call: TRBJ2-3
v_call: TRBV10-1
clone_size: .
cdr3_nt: TGCGCCACCGGCGGGGGGACAGATACGCAGTATTTT
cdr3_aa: CATGGGTDTQYF

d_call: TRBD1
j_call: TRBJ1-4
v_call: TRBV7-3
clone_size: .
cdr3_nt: TGTGCCAGCAGCCCGGGACAGGGGGAAAAACTGTTTTTT
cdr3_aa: CASSPGQGEKLFF

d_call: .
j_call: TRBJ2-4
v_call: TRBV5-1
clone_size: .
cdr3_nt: TGCGCCAGCAGGGACCTAAATTACTCGAGAAACTTC
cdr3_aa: CASRDLNYSRNF

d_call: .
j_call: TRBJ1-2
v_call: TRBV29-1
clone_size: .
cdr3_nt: TGCAGCGTTGAACCCCAAGCTAACTATGGCTACACCTTC
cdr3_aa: CSVEPQANYGYTF

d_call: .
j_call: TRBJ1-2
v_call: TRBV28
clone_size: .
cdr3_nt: TGTGCCAGCAGTCCCCCAGGGAACTATGGCTACACCTTC
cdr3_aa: CASSPPGNYGYTF

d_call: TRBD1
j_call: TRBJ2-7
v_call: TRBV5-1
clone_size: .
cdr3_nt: TGCGCCAGCAGCCCCCGGGACAGGGCAGACGAGCAGTACTTC
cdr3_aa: CASSPRDRADEQYF

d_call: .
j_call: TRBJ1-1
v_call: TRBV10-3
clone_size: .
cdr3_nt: TGTGCCATCGGGGAATTCAACACTGAAGCTTTCTTT
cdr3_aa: CAIGEFNTEAFF

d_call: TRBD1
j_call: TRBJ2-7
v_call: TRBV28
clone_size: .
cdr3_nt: TGTGCCAGCAACCTTGAAGGGACAGCCCACTACGAGCAGTACTTC
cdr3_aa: CASNLEGTAHYEQYF

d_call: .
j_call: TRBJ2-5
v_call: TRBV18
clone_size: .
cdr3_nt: TGTGCCAGCTCACCGCGGGACGGCCAAGAGACCCAGTACTTC
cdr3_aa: CASSPRDGQETQYF